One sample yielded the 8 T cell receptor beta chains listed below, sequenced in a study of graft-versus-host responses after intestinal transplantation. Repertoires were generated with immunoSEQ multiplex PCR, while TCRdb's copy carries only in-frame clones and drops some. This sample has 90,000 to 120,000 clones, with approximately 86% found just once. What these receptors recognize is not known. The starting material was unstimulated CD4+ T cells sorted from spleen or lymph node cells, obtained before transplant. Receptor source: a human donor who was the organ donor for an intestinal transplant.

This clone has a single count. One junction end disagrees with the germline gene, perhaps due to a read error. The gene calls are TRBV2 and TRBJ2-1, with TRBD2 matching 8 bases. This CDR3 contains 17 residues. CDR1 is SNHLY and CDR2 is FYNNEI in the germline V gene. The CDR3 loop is CGSSVGFGAGAYNEQFF. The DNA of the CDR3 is TGTGGCAGCAGTGTAGGTTTCGGAGCGGGGGCTTACAATGAGCAGTTCTTC.

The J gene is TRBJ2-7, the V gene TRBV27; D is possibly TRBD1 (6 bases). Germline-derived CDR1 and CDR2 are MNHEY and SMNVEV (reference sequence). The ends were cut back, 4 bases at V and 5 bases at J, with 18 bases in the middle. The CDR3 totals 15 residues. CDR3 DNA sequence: TGTGCCAGCAGTTCACGGAATACAGGGAGCGACGAGCAGTACTTC. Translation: CASSSRNTGSDEQYF.

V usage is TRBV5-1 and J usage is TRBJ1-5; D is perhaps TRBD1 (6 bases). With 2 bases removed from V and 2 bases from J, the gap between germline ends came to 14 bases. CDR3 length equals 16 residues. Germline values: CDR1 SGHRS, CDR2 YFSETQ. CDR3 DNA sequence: TGCGCCAGCAGCTTTGGGGGCAGGGAGGGCAATCAGCCCCAGCATTTT. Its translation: CASSFGGREGNQPQHF.

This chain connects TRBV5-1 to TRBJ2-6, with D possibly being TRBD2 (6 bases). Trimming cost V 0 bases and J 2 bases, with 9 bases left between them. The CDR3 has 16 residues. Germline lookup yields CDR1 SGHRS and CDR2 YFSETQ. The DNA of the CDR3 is TGCGCCAGCAGCTTGGGCGGAGGGGCTGGGGCCAACGTCCTGACTTTC. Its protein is CASSLGGGAGANVLTF.

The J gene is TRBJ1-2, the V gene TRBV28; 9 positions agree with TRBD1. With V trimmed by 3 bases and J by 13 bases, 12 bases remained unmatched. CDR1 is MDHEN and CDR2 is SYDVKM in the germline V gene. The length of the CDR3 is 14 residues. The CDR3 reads CASSFIRDRALTTF. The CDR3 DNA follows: TGTGCCAGCAGTTTCATCCGGGACAGGGCGCTTACCACCTTC.

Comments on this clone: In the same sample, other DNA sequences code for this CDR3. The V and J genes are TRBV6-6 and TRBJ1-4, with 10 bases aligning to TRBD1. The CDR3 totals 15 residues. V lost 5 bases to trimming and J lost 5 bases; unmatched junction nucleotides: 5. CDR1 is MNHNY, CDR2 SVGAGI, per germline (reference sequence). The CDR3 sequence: CASSPGQGGNEKLFF. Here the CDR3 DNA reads TGTGCCAGCAGTCCCGGACAGGGGGGAAATGAAAAACTGTTTTTT.

This CDR3 reads CASSLATGPNEKLFF. The CDR3 DNA is TGTGCCAGCAGCTTAGCGACAGGCCCTAATGAAAAACTGTTTTTT. This chain joins TRBV7-9 and TRBJ1-4; weak D call: TRBD1 (6 bases). The CDR3 consists of 15 residues. Germline V lookup: CDR1 SEHNR, CDR2 FQNEAQ (reference sequence). The V end was cut by 0 bases, the J end by 3 bases, with 8 bases between.

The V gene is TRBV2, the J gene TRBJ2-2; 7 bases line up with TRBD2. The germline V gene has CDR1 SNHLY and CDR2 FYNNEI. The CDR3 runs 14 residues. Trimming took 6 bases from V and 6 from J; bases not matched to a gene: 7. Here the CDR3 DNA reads TGTGCCAGCAGGCTCTCCGGGGGGTCCGGGGAGCTGTTTTTT. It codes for CASRLSGGSGELFF.